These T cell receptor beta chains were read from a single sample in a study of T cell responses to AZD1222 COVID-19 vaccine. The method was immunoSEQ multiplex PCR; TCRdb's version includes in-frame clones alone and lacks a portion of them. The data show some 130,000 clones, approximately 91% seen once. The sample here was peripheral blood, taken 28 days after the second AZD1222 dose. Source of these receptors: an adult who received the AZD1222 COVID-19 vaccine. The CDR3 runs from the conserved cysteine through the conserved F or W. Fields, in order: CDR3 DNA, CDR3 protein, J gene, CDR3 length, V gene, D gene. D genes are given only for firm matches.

DNA: TGTGCCAGCAGCGTAGATAGTAGCGCTAGCGGACGCTCCTACAATGAGCAGTTCTTC; CDR3: CASSVDSSASGRSYNEQFF; J: TRBJ2-1; length: 19; V: TRBV9; D: TRBD2
DNA: TGTGCCAGCAGCCTAGCGGGGACAACCTACAATGAGCAGTTCTTC; CDR3: CASSLAGTTYNEQFF; J: TRBJ2-1; length: 15; V: TRBV7-3; D: TRBD2
DNA: TGTGCCAGCAGCCCGCGCTGGGACAGCCCTAACTATGGCTACACCTTC; CDR3: CASSPRWDSPNYGYTF; J: TRBJ1-2; length: 16; V: TRBV13; D: TRBD1
DNA: TGTGCCAGCCAGCAAGGGAGCAATGAGCAGTTCTTC; CDR3: CASQQGSNEQFF; J: TRBJ2-1; length: 12; V: TRBV6-5; D: .
DNA: TGTGCCAGCAGTTTCATAATTAATTCACCCCTCCACTTT; CDR3: CASSFIINSPLHF; J: TRBJ1-6; length: 13; V: TRBV12-3/TRBV12-4; D: .
DNA: TGTGCCAGTAGTATTAGGGCGGTCCCCTACAATGAGCAGTTCTTC; CDR3: CASSIRAVPYNEQFF; J: TRBJ2-1; length: 15; V: TRBV19; D: .
DNA: TGTGCCAGTAGTGCGGCGCTTAACTATGGCTACACCTTC; CDR3: CASSAALNYGYTF; J: TRBJ1-2; length: 13; V: TRBV19; D: .
DNA: TGTGCCAGCAGCGAGGACTTGGCGAGGACCGGGGAGCTGTTTTTT; CDR3: CASSEDLARTGELFF; J: TRBJ2-2; length: 15; V: TRBV5-4; D: .
DNA: TGTGCTAGTGGTGTGGTGGGACGTCTATATTTT; CDR3: CASGVVGRLYF; J: TRBJ1-3; length: 11; V: TRBV12-5; D: .
DNA: TGTGCCAGCAGTGACCACGGGGGTCGTACAGATACGCAGTATTTT; CDR3: CASSDHGGRTDTQYF; J: TRBJ2-3; length: 15; V: TRBV28; D: .
DNA: TGTGCCAGCAGCGACGGGGACAGGAGAGAGGAAAAACTGTTTTTT; CDR3: CASSDGDRREEKLFF; J: TRBJ1-4; length: 15; V: TRBV9; D: TRBD1
DNA: TGTGCCAGCAGTAGGGACGGCAGGACCGGGGAGCTGTTTTTT; CDR3: CASSRDGRTGELFF; J: TRBJ2-2; length: 14; V: TRBV27; D: .
DNA: TGTGCCACCAGTGCCTCGACAGGGTACCAAGAGACCCAGTACTTC; CDR3: CATSASTGYQETQYF; J: TRBJ2-5; length: 15; V: TRBV24-1; D: TRBD1
DNA: TGTGCCAGCTATAGCGGTGGAGGAGCGGATAGCACAGATACGCAGTATTTT; CDR3: CASYSGGGADSTDTQYF; J: TRBJ2-3; length: 17; V: TRBV28; D: .
DNA: TGTGCCAGCAGTGGAGGACAGCAAGAGACCCAGTACTTC; CDR3: CASSGGQQETQYF; J: TRBJ2-5; length: 13; V: TRBV2; D: .
DNA: TGTGCCAGCAGTTTCGATAGGAGGTATGGCTACACCTTC; CDR3: CASSFDRRYGYTF; J: TRBJ1-2; length: 13; V: TRBV28; D: .
DNA: TGTGCCACCAGTGATTCGTCCTGGACAGGGGATCGGGACATTCAGTACTTC; CDR3: CATSDSSWTGDRDIQYF; J: TRBJ2-4; length: 17; V: TRBV24-1; D: TRBD1
DNA: TGTGCCAGCAGCTACTATATTGGCACCGGGGAGCTGTTTTTT; CDR3: CASSYYIGTGELFF; J: TRBJ2-2; length: 14; V: TRBV3-1/TRBV3-2; D: .
DNA: TGTGCCAGCAGCATAGGGACAGGGTTGGATGGCTACACCTTC; CDR3: CASSIGTGLDGYTF; J: TRBJ1-2; length: 14; V: TRBV2; D: TRBD1
DNA: TGTGCCAGCAGCTCTGATCCGGACAGGGGGAACACTGAAGCTTTCTTT; CDR3: CASSSDPDRGNTEAFF; J: TRBJ1-1; length: 16; V: TRBV7-6; D: TRBD1